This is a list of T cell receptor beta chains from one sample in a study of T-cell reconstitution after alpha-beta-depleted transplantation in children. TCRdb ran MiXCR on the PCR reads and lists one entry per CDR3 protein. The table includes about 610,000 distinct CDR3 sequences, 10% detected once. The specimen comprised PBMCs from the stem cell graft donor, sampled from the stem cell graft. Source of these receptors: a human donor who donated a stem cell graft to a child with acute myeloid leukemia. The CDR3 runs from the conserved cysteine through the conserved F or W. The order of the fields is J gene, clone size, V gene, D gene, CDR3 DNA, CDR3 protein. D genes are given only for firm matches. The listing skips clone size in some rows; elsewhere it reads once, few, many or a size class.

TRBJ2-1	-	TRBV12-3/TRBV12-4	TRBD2	TGTGCCAGCTCATTGGAGGCGACTAGCGCCAATGAGCAGTTCTTC	CASSLEATSANEQFF
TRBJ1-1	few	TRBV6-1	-	TGTGCCAGCATGAGAGGACAGAACACTGAAGCTTTCTTT	CASMRGQNTEAFF
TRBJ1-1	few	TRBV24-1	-	TGTGCCACCAGTGACCAAGGGACGGCGAACACTGAAGCTTTCTTT	CATSDQGTANTEAFF
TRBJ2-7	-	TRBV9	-	TGTGCCAGCAGCCCAGACAGTTTACCTACCTACGAGCAGTACTTC	CASSPDSLPTYEQYF
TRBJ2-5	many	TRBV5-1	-	TGCGCCAGCAGCCCGGATGGTGGCAGTGGACGAGGGACCCAGTACTTC	CASSPDGGSGRGTQYF
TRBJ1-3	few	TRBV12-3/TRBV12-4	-	TGTGCCAGCAGTTTACGGCGGGTAGCTGGAAACACCATATATTTT	CASSLRRVAGNTIYF
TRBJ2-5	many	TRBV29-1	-	TGCAGCGTTGAAGATTTGTCAGCCGGACCCCAAGAGACCCAGTACTTC	CSVEDLSAGPQETQYF
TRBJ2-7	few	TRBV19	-	TGTGCCAGTAGTCCCCGGTGGGGGCTTTGGTACGAGCAGTACTTC	CASSPRWGLWYEQYF
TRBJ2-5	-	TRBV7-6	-	TGTGCCAGCAGCTGGGAGGACAGCCAAGAGACCCAGTACTTC	CASSWEDSQETQYF
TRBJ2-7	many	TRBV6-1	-	TGTGCCAGCAGTGAGGGCGCAGACAAATATACCTACGAGCAGTACTTC	CASSEGADKYTYEQYF
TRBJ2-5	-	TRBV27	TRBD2	TGTGCCAGCAGCTTCCTAGGGGGACTAGGCCCACACTTCCAAGAGACCCAGTACTTC	CASSFLGGLGPHFQETQYF
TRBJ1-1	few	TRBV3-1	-	TGTGCCAGCAGCCAAGGTTTGGGAATGGACACTGAAGCTTTCTTT	CASSQGLGMDTEAFF
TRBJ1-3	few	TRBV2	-	TGTGCCAGCAGTAACTCTGGAAACACCATATATTTT	CASSNSGNTIYF
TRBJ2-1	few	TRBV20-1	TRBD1	TGCAGTGCTAGCTCAGGGACAGGGCACATCAATGAGCAGTTCTTC	CSASSGTGHINEQFF
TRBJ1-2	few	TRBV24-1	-	TGTGCCACCAGTGATCCAGAATCCCTGACGGATGGCTACACCTTC	CATSDPESLTDGYTF
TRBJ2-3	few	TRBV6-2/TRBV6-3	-	TGTGCCAGCAGTCCGGGGGCGTCAGATACGCAGTATTTT	CASSPGASDTQYF
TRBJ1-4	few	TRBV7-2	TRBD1	TGTGCCAGCAGCTTAAACAGGGGCTTCAATGAAAAACTGTTTTTT	CASSLNRGFNEKLFF
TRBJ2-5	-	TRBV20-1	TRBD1	TGCAGTGCCCCTAAATGGGACAGGGAAGAGACCCAGTACTTC	CSAPKWDREETQYF
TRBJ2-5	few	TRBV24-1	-	TGTGCCACCAGTGACCCATCAGGGGACATGCAAGAGACCCAGTACTTC	CATSDPSGDMQETQYF
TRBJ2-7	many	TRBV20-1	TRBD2	TGCAGTGCCCTGAGGACTAGCGGGGCCTACGAGCAGTACTTC	CSALRTSGAYEQYF
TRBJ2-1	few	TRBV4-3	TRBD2	TGCGCCAGCAGCCAAGAACTAGCGTTTGACAATGAGCAGTTCTTC	CASSQELAFDNEQFF
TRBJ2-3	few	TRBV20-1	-	TGCAGTGCTAGAGTACGGCCAAGCACAGATACGCAGTATTTT	CSARVRPSTDTQYF
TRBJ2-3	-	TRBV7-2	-	TGTGCCAGCAGCTTTAAGAGTGGTCGCACAGATACGCAGTATTTT	CASSFKSGRTDTQYF
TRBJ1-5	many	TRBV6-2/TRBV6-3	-	TGTGCCAGCAGTTTCCTGGGCGGCAATCAGCCCCAGCATTTT	CASSFLGGNQPQHF
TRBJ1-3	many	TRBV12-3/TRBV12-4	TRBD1	TGTGCCAGCAGTTCCACCGGACAGGGACGAAACACCATATATTTT	CASSSTGQGRNTIYF
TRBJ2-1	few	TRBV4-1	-	TGCGCCAGCAGCCAAGTGAATCTGGTCTCCTACAATGAGCAGTTCTTC	CASSQVNLVSYNEQFF
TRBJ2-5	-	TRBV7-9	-	TGTGCCAGCAACATCGGGGAGACCCAGTACTTC	CASNIGETQYF
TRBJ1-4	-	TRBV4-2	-	TGTGCCAGCAGCCAAGAAAACAGTAGAGAACTGTTTTTT	CASSQENSRELFF